This T cell receptor beta chain was recovered during a study of blood T cell repertoires in COVID-19. Study-wide context: Sources were T cells, B-cell-depleted T cells, or PBMCs; the material itself was cDNA or gDNA.

Method: immunoSEQ multiplex PCR; TCRdb's copy keeps in-frame clones and lacks some. The data contain about 94,000 clones, around 87% of them singletons. This CDR3 region has 14 residues. V gave up 2 bases and J gave up 6 bases; unmatched junction bases: 3. CDR1 and CDR2 from the germline V gene are SGHRS and YFSETQ. The count of this clone is one. This sequence originates from a human donor with acute or convalescent COVID-19. The donor label of this sample is uncertain. Source material: peripheral blood. V gene TRBV5-1 combines with J gene TRBJ2-3; TRBD2 aligns across 10 bases. The CDR3 sequence is CASSFSGGKDTQYF. The CDR3 DNA sequence: TGCGCCAGCAGCTTTAGCGGGGGGAAGGATACGCAGTATTTT. Variable domain in full (rest from reference TRBV5-1 and TRBJ2-3): KAGVTQTPRYLIKTRGQQVTLSCSPISGHRSVSWYQQTPGQGLQFLFEYFSETQRNKGNFPGRFSGRQFSNSRSEMNVSTLELGDSALYLCASSFSGGKDTQYFGPGTRLTVL.